The TCR beta chain under discussion was sequenced for a study of radiotherapy plus CTLA-4 blockade in lung cancer. Study-wide findings and caveats: Peripheral blood showed expansion of tumor-derived TCR clones after radiotherapy and ipilimumab.

V lost 3 bases, J lost 1 base, and 13 bases lay in between. This CDR3 is built from 16 residues. Germline V gives CDR1 LNHDA, CDR2 SQIVND (reference sequence). CTLA-4 blockade with ipilimumab, together with focal radiation, was given to patients with chemo-refractory metastatic non-small-cell lung cancer. Libraries were prepared by immunoSEQ multiplex PCR; TCRdb keeps only in-frame clonotypes and omits some of them. The table records approximately 77,000 clones, about four fifths of them present only once. As to this clone: Antigen unknown.

This receptor was obtained from a human donor with non-small cell lung cancer whose response to radiotherapy plus ipilimumab could not be evaluated. Some clones in this sample may be carry-over from other donors' samples. The chain uses TRBV19 and TRBJ2-1, with a weak D call TRBD1 (5 bases). Sequences were derived from peripheral blood, sampled from a patient treated with radiotherapy plus ipilimumab. The CDR3 loop is CASSIELDSSYNEQFF. CDR3 nucleotide sequence: TGTGCCAGTAGTATCGAATTAGACAGTTCCTACAATGAGCAGTTCTTC.